These T cell receptor beta chains were read from a single sample in a study of PD-L1 blockade in urothelial cancer. Data came from immunoSEQ multiplex PCR; TCRdb stores just in-frame clones and leaves some out. In the table there are about 45,000 clones, approximately 90% of which are singletons. Sequencing used PBMCs, obtained around atezolizumab (anti-PD-L1) treatment. The receptors here all came from a donor aged 40 or over with urothelial cancer. Both conserved end residues are part of each CDR3. Fields, in order: V gene, D gene, J gene, clone size, CDR3 DNA, CDR3 protein. The D gene is left open where the match is weak. Some rows have no size entry. The others give once, few or many, or a class for an expanded clone.

>TRBV30|.|TRBJ1-4|.
TGTGCCTGGAGGGGCACGAGCAGGGTGGGGAAACTGTTTTTT
CAWRGTSRVGKLFF
>TRBV11-2|.|TRBJ2-3|few
TGTGCCAGCAGCTTAGGGGCCCCCCAAGATGTGCAGTATTTT
CASSLGAPQDVQYF
>TRBV7-9|TRBD1|TRBJ2-2|.
TGTGCCAGCACCCCAGGGGGCGGCACCGGGGAGCTGTTTTTT
CASTPGGGTGELFF
>TRBV7-3|TRBD1|TRBJ1-2|.
TGTGCCAGCAGCCCGGGACAGGGGAACTATGGCTACACCTTC
CASSPGQGNYGYTF
>TRBV7-8|TRBD2|TRBJ2-7|.
TGTGCCAGCAGCTTAGCGAGGGCGGGAGGGCACTACGAGCAGTACTTC
CASSLARAGGHYEQYF
>TRBV5-1|TRBD2|TRBJ2-1|.
TGCGCCAGCAGCTCCGGACTAGGATGGACGGGTGAGCAGTTCTTC
CASSSGLGWTGEQFF
>TRBV7-7|TRBD2|TRBJ2-1|.
TGTGCTAGCAGCCCGCCGGGCGGGAGATACAATGAGCAGTTCTTC
CASSPPGGRYNEQFF
>TRBV9|TRBD1|TRBJ1-3|.
TGTGCCAGCAGCGTAGGAGGGGGGACAGGGGGCTCTGGAAACACCATATATTTT
CASSVGGGTGGSGNTIYF
>TRBV28|TRBD1|TRBJ2-7|.
TGTGCCAGCAGCCCGGGACAGGGGGACTACGAGCAGTACTTC
CASSPGQGDYEQYF
>TRBV4-2|TRBD2|TRBJ2-2|.
TGTGCCAGCAGCCAAACGACCGGACTAGCCGGGGAGCTGTTTTTT
CASSQTTGLAGELFF
>TRBV7-9|TRBD1|TRBJ1-1|.
TGTGCCACCCGGGACAGGGGAACCACTGAAGCTTTCTTT
CATRDRGTTEAFF
>TRBV5-1|.|TRBJ1-1|.
TGCGCCAGCAGCTTGGGGACTTGGAACACTGAAGCTTTCTTT
CASSLGTWNTEAFF
>TRBV4-3|TRBD2|TRBJ2-7|.
TGCGCCAGCAGCCAAGAGGGGACTAGCGGCTACGAGCAGTACTTC
CASSQEGTSGYEQYF
>TRBV29-1|.|TRBJ2-2|once
TGCAGCGTTGTTGACTGGCGTTCCGGGGAGCTGTTTTTT
CSVVDWRSGELFF
>TRBV7-3|TRBD2|TRBJ2-1|few
TGTGCCAGCAGCTACCTAGCGGGGCCCTACAATGAGCAGTTCTTC
CASSYLAGPYNEQFF
>TRBV14|TRBD2|TRBJ2-3|.
TGTGCCAGCGGCGCGGGGGTAGATACGCAGTATTTT
CASGAGVDTQYF
>TRBV28|.|TRBJ2-5|.
TGTGCCAGCAGTTTAGCCCAGGGTGGGGGGAAGACCCAGTACTTC
CASSLAQGGGKTQYF